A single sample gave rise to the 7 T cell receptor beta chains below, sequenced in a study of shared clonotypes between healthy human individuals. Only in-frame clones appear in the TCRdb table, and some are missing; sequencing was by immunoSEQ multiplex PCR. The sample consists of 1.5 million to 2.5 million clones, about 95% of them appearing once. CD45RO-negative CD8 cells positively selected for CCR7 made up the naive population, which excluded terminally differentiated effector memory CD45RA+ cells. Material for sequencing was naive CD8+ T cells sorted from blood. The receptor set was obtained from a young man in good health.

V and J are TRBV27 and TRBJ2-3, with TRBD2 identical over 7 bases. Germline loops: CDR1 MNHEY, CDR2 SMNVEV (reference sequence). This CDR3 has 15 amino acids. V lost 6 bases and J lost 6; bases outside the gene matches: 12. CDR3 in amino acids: CASSPTSPRGDTQYF. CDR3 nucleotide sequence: TGTGCCAGCAGCCCTACTAGTCCGCGGGGGGATACGCAGTATTTT.

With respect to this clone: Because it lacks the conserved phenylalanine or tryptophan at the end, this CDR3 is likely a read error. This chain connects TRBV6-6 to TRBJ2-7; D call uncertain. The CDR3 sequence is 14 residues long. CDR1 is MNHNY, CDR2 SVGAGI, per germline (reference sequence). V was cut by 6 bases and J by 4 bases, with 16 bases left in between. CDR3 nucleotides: TGTGCCAGCAGCCCTACTACCAGCCTTTACGAGCAGTACCTC. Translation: CASSPTTSLYEQYL.

CDR3 in DNA: TGTGCCAGTAGGGGACTCTCATACAATGAGCAGTTCTTC. This sequence encodes CASRGLSYNEQFF. This rearrangement joins TRBV19 to TRBJ2-1, with D possibly TRBD2 on 6 matching bases. From germline, CDR1 is LNHDA and CDR2 SQIVND (reference sequence). V lost 6 bases and J 4 bases, leaving 10 bases between the germline ends. The CDR3 sequence is 13 residues long.

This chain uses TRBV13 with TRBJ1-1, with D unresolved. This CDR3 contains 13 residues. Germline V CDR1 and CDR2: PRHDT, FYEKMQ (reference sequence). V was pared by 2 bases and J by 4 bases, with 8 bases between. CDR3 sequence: CASSLTGSTEAFF. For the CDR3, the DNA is TGTGCCAGCAGCTTAACGGGATCCACTGAAGCTTTCTTT.

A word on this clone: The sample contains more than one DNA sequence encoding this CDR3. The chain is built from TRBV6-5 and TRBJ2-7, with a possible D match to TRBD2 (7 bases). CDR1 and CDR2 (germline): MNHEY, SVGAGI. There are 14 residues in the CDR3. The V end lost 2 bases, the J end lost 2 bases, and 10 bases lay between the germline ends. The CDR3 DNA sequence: TGTGCCAGCAGTTACAGGGAGGGGGCCTACGAGCAGTACTTC. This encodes CASSYREGAYEQYF.

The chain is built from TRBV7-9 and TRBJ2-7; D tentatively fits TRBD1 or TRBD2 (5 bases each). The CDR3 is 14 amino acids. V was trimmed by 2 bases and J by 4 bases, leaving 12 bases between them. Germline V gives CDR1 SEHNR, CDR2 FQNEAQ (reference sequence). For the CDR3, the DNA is TGTGCCAGCAGCTTAACCAGGGACGGGTACGAGCAGTACTTC. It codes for CASSLTRDGYEQYF.

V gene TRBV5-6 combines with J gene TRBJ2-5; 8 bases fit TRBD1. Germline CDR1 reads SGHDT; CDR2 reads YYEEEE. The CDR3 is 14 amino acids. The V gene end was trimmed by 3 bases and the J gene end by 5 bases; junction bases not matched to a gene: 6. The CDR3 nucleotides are TGTGCCAGCAGCTGGGGGACAGGCTGGGAGACCCAGTACTTC. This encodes CASSWGTGWETQYF.